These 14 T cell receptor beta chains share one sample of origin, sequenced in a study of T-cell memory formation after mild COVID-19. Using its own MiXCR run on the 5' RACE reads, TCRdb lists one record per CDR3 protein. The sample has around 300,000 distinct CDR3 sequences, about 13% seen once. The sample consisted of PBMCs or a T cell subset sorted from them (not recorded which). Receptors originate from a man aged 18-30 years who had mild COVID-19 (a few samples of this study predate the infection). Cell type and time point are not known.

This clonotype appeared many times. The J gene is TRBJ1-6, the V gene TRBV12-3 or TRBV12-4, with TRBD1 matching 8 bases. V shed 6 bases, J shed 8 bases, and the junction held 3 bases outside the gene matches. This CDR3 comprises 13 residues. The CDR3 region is CASREQGDSPLHF. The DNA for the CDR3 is TGTGCCAGCAGGGAACAGGGGGATTCACCCCTCCACTTT.

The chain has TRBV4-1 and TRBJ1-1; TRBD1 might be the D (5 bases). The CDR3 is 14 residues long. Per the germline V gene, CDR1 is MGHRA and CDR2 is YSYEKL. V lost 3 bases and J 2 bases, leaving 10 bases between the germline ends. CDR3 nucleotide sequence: TGCGCCAGCAGCCACAGACAGATAAACACTGAAGCTTTCTTT. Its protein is CASSHRQINTEAFF.

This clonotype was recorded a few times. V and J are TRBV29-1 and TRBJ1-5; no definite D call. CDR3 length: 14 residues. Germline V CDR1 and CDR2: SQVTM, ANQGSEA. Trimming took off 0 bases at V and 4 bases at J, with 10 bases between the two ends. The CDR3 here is CSVEDGIGNQPQHF. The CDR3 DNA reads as TGCAGCGTTGAAGATGGGATCGGTAATCAGCCCCAGCATTTT. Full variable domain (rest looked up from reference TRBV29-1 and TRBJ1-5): SAVISQKPSRDICQRGTSLTIQCQVDSQVTMMFWYRQQPGQSLTLIATANQGSEATYESGFVIDKFPISRPNLTFSTLTVSNMSPEDSSIYLCSVEDGIGNQPQHFGDGTRLSIL.

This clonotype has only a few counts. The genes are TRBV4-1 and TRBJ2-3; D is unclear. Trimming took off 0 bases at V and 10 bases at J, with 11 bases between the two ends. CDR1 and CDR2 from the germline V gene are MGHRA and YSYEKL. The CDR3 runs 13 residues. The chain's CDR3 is CASSQDLVGPQYF. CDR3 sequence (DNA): TGCGCCAGCAGCCAAGATCTGGTAGGTCCGCAGTATTTT.

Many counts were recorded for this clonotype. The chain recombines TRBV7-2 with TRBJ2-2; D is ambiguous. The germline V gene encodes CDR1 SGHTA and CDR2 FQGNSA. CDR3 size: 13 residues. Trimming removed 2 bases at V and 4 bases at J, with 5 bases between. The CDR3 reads CASSLYSTGELFF. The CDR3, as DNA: TGTGCCAGCAGCTTATACTCCACCGGGGAGCTGTTTTTT. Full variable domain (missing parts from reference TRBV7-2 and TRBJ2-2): GAGVSQSPSNKVTEKGKDVELRCDPISGHTALYWYRQSLGQGLEFLIYFQGNSAPDKSGLPSDRFSAERTGGSVSTLTIQRTQQEDSAVYLCASSLYSTGELFFGEGSRLTVL.

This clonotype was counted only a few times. The chain's CDR3 is CASSQRLAQETQYF. The CDR3 coding sequence is TGCGCCAGCAGCCAGCGACTAGCCCAAGAGACCCAGTACTTC. The V gene is TRBV5-1, the J gene TRBJ2-5; 7 positions agree with TRBD2. The germline V gene has CDR1 SGHRS and CDR2 YFSETQ. Trimming at V came to 4 bases and at J to 1 base, leaving 4 bases not matched to a gene. CDR3 length: 14 residues.

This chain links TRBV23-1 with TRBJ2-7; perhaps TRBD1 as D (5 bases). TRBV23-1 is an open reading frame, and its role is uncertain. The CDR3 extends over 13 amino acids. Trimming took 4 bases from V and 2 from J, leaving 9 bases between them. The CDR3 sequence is CASSPGKTYEQYV. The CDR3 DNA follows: TGCGCCAGCAGTCCAGGGAAAACCTACGAGCAGTACGTC.

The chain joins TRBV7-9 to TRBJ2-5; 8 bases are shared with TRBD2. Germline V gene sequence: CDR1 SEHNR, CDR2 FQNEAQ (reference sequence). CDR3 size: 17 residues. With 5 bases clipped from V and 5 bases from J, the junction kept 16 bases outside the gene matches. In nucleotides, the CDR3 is TGTGCCAGCAGCCGAGAGCGGGGGACCCGGCGGTTGGAGACCCAGTACTTC. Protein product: CASSRERGTRRLETQYF.

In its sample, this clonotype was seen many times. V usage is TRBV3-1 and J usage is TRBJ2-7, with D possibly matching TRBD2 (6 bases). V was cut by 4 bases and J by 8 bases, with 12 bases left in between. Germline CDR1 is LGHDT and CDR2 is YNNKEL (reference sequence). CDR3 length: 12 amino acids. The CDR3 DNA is TGTGCCAGCAGCCCGGAGGCGGGGAAGCAGTACTTC. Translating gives CASSPEAGKQYF.

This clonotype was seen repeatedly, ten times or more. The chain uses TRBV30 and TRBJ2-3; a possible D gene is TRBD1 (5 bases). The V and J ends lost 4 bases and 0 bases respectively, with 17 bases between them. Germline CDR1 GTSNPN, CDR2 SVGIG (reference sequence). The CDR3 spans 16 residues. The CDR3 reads CAWIDGHKTSTDTQYF. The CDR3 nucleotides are TGTGCCTGGATTGACGGACATAAGACTAGCACAGATACGCAGTATTTT.

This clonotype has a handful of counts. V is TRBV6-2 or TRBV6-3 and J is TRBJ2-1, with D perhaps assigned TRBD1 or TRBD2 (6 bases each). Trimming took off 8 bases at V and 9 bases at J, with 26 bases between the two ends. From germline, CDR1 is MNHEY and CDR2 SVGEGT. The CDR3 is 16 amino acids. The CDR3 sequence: CASRPLGRRQEGEQFF. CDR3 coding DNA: TGTGCCAGCCGTCCCCTAGGGCGGCGACAGGAGGGTGAGCAGTTCTTC.

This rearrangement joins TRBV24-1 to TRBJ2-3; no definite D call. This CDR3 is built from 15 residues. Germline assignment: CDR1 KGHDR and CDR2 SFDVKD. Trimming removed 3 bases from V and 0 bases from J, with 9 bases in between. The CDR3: CATSDPRDSTDTQYF. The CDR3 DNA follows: TGTGCCACCAGTGATCCGCGAGACAGCACAGATACGCAGTATTTT.

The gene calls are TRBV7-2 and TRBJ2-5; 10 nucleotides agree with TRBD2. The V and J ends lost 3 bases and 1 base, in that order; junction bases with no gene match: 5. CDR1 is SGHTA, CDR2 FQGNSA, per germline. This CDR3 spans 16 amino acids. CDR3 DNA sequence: TGTGCCAGCAGCTTCATAGCGGGGGGCTCCCAAGAGACCCAGTACTTC. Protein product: CASSFIAGGSQETQYF.

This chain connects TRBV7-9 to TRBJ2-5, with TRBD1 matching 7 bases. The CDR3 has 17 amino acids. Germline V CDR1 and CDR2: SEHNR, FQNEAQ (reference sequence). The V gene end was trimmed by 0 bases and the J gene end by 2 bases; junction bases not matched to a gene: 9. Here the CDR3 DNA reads TGTGCCAGCAGCTTAGCTGCCGCGACAGGGTTACAAGAGACCCAGTACTTC. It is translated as CASSLAAATGLQETQYF.